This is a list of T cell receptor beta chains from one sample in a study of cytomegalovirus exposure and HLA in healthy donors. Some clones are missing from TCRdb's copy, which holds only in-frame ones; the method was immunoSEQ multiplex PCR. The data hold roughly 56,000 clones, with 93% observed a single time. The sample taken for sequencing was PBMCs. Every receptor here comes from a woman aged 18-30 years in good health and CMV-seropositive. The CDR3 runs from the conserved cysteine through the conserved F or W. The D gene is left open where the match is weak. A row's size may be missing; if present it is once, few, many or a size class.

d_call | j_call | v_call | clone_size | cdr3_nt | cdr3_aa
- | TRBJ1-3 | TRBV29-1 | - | TGCAGCGTTGAAGATTGGGAAGGGGCTGGAAACACCATATATTTT | CSVEDWEGAGNTIYF
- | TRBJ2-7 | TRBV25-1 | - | TGTGCCAGCAGTGATCGTTACGAGCAGTACTTC | CASSDRYEQYF
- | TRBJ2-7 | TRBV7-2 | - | TGTGCCAGCAGCTTTGACAGTTCGAGCTCCTACGAGCAGTACTTC | CASSFDSSSSYEQYF
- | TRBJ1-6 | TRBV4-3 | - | TGCGCCAGCAGCCCCCAAACGGAGGAGGGGCCCCTCCACTTT | CASSPQTEEGPLHF
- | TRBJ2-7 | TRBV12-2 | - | TGTGCAAGTCGCTTAATCCCAGGCTACGAGCAGTACTTC | CASRLIPGYEQYF
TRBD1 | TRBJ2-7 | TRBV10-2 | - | TGCGCCAGCCGACAGGGAACCACCTACGAGCAGTACTTC | CASRQGTTYEQYF
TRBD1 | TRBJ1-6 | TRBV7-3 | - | TGTGCCAGCAGCTCCGGGACAGGGAAGAATTCACCCCTCCACTTT | CASSSGTGKNSPLHF
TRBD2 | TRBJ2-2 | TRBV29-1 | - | TGCAGCGTTAGAAGCGGGGGGGCCACCGGGGAGCTGTTTTTT | CSVRSGGATGELFF
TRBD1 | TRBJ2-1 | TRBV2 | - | TGTGCCGTACCGGGACAGGGGGCCAGTGAGCAGTTCTTC | CAVPGQGASEQFF
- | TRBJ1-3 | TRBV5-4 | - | TGTGCCAGCAGCATGCCGGGTGAGGCGGTATTCGAAAACACCATATATTTT | CASSMPGEAVFENTIYF
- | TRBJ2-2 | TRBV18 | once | TGTGCCAGCTCACCACTCGGGAGCGGCCGCGACACCGGGGAGCTGTTTTTT | CASSPLGSGRDTGELFF
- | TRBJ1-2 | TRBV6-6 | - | TGTGCCAGCAGTCACCCGGGACACCTGATTAACTATGGCTACACCTTC | CASSHPGHLINYGYTF
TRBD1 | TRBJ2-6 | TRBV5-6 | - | TGTGCCAGCACCCGCGGGACAGGGAGCTCTGGGGCCAACGTCCTGACTTTC | CASTRGTGSSGANVLTF
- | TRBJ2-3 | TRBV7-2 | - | TGTGCCAGCAGCTTAGTTCGAGATACGCAGTATTTT | CASSLVRDTQYF
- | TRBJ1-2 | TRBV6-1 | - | TGTGCCAGCAGGGAGACAGCACCCTCTAACTATGGCTACACCTTC | CASRETAPSNYGYTF
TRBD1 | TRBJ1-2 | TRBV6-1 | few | TGTGCCAGCAGTGAAGGGTCGGGACAGGGTAACTATGGCTACACCTTC | CASSEGSGQGNYGYTF
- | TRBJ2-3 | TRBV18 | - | TGTGCCAGCTCACCAAAAACGAGAACAGATACGCAGTATTTT | CASSPKTRTDTQYF
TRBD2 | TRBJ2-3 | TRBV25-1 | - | TGTGCCAGCAGTGAATTGGGCGGGGGGGAGATAGATACGCAGTATTTT | CASSELGGGEIDTQYF
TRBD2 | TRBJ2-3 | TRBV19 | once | TGTGCCTCTCGAACTAGCGGGGAAACAGATACGCAGTATTTT | CASRTSGETDTQYF
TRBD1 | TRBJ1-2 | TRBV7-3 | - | TGTGCCAGCAGCTTAAGGACAGGAGGTGGCTACACCTTC | CASSLRTGGGYTF
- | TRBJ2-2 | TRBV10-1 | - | TGCGCCAGCAGTGAGTCGAAGCAGGGAAAGACCGGGGAGCTGTTTTTT | CASSESKQGKTGELFF
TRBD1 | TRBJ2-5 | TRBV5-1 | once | TGCGCCAGCAGCTTCCCAGGGGGCGAGACCCAGTACTTC | CASSFPGGETQYF
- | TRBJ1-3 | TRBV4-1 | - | TGCGCCAGCAGCCAAGATAGCCCCTCTGGAAACACCATATATTTT | CASSQDSPSGNTIYF